These 14 T cell receptor beta chains were all obtained from the same sample, sequenced in a study of cytomegalovirus exposure and HLA in healthy donors. With 60 Vbeta and 13 Jbeta primers, the PCR was carried out. TCRdb keeps only in-frame clones here, not all; method: immunoSEQ multiplex PCR. The data contain around 180,000 clones, 85% to 90% of them singletons. The sample consisted of PBMCs. The receptor source for this set is a woman younger than 30 in good health and CMV-seronegative.

The chain employs TRBV5-8 and TRBJ2-5; 12 positions match TRBD2. Germline loops: CDR1 SGHTS, CDR2 YDEGEE. V lost 4 bases and J lost 5; bases outside the gene matches: 3. The CDR3 is 14 amino acids. The CDR3 DNA reads as TGTGCCAGCAGCAGACTAGCGGGGGCGGAGACCCAGTACTTC. Encoded protein: CASSRLAGAETQYF.

The chain combines TRBV9 with TRBJ1-2, with unresolved D. Germline V gene sequence: CDR1 SGDLS, CDR2 YYNGEE. The CDR3 extends over 13 amino acids. Trimming removed 4 bases from V and 5 bases from J, with 12 bases in between. The CDR3 nucleotides read TGTGCCAGCAGCAATTGGTCCAGTTATGGCTACACCTTC. Amino acid sequence: CASSNWSSYGYTF.

To note about this clone: The sample holds other DNA sequences that translate to the same CDR3. V is TRBV5-4 and J is TRBJ2-2; unclear D gene. Trimming removed 1 base at V and 4 bases at J, with 5 bases between. Germline V CDR1 and CDR2: SGHNT, YYREEE (reference sequence). CDR3 size: 13 residues. This CDR3 is CASSLSGTGELFF. CDR3 in DNA: TGTGCCAGCAGCTTGTCAGGCACCGGGGAGCTGTTTTTT.

CDR3 residues: CASSEAGGENIQYF. As DNA, the CDR3 is TGTGCCAGCAGTGAAGCGGGGGGCGAAAACATTCAGTACTTC. J is TRBJ2-4 and V is TRBV25-1; TRBD2 agrees at 8 bases. The V gene end was trimmed by 2 bases and the J gene end by 5 bases; junction bases not matched to a gene: 2. The length of the CDR3 is 14 residues. Germline V CDR1 and CDR2: MGHDK, SYGVNS.

The chain recombines TRBV27 with TRBJ2-3, with a weak D call TRBD2 (6 bases). The CDR3 is made up of 13 amino acids. The germline gives CDR1 MNHEY, CDR2 SMNVEV (reference sequence). Trimming took off 6 bases at V and 4 bases at J, with 11 bases between the two ends. CDR3 nucleotide sequence: TGTGCCAGCAGCCCCGGGGGTCCAGATACGCAGTATTTT. It translates to CASSPGGPDTQYF.

This clone was recorded a few times. The genes are TRBV2 and TRBJ1-1; the match to TRBD1 covers 7 bases. The CDR3 is 13 amino acids. CDR1 SNHLY and CDR2 FYNNEI come from the germline V gene. V was pared by 7 bases and J by 4 bases, with 6 bases of the junction left unmatched. This CDR3 is CASKLQGITEAFF. CDR3 nucleotides: TGTGCCAGCAAGCTACAGGGGATCACTGAAGCTTTCTTT.

On this clone: Different DNA sequences within this sample yield the same CDR3. J is TRBJ2-7 and V is TRBV7-9, with TRBD1 identical over 10 bases. Looked up from germline, CDR1 is SEHNR and CDR2 is FQNEAQ (reference sequence). This CDR3 contains 15 residues. V shed 5 bases, J shed 6 bases, and the junction held 10 bases outside the gene matches. The CDR3 loop reads CASSRDRGLLGEQYF. The DNA for the CDR3 is TGTGCCAGCAGCCGGGACAGGGGACTGTTGGGCGAGCAGTACTTC.

V is TRBV5-1 and J is TRBJ1-1, with 10 positions matching TRBD1. CDR1 SGHRS and CDR2 YFSETQ come from the germline V gene. Germline trimming cut 4 bases from V and 0 bases from J; bases unmatched to any gene: 9. The CDR3 is 17 amino acids. Written as DNA, the CDR3 is TGCGCCAGCAGCCAACCCGCCGACAGGGGGCTGAACACTGAAGCTTTCTTT. Protein sequence: CASSQPADRGLNTEAFF.

In its sample, this clone was seen once. The J gene is TRBJ2-1, the V gene TRBV9; possibly TRBD2 for D (6 bases). Germline V CDR1 and CDR2: SGDLS, YYNGEE. The germline V and J ends were trimmed by 0 bases and 8 bases, with 18 bases remaining between them. This CDR3 region has 16 residues. CDR3 sequence (DNA): TGTGCCAGCAGCGTAGGGATCGGGTGGGGCGGGGATGAGCAGTTCTTC. Translating gives CASSVGIGWGGDEQFF.

CDR3 region: CASSQASVPGRNEQYF. As DNA, the CDR3 is TGCGCCAGCAGCCAAGCGTCGGTACCGGGAAGGAACGAGCAGTACTTC. The chain links TRBV4-1 to TRBJ2-7, with D tentatively TRBD2 (5 bases). This CDR3 is built from 16 residues. Germline V CDR1 and CDR2: MGHRA, YSYEKL. Deletions cut 1 base from V and 5 bases from J, with 18 bases between.

The rearrangement joins TRBV10-3 to TRBJ2-1; 9 bases agree with TRBD1. This CDR3 spans 14 amino acids. Trimming removed 6 bases from V and 2 bases from J; junction bases left unmatched: 2. The V gene's germline CDR1 is ENHRY and CDR2 SYGVKD. CDR3 nucleotides: TGTGCCATCAGGGGACAGGGAACCTACAATGAGCAGTTCTTC. It specifies CAIRGQGTYNEQFF.

This rearrangement joins TRBV5-1 to TRBJ1-4, with D possibly TRBD1 on 5 matching bases. This CDR3 has 18 amino acids. Trimming removed 4 bases from V and 5 bases from J, with 24 bases in between. Germline V gives CDR1 SGHRS, CDR2 YFSETQ. The CDR3 reads CASSRKNIIRDANEKLFF. The DNA of the CDR3 is TGCGCCAGCAGCAGGAAAAATATAATCAGGGATGCCAATGAAAAACTGTTTTTT.

This chain uses TRBV18 with TRBJ1-5; a weak D match, TRBD1 (6 bases). Germline V gene sequence: CDR1 KGHSH, CDR2 LQKENI. CDR3 length: 13 residues. V shed 3 bases and J shed 6 bases, with 9 bases lying between them. The CDR3 nucleotides read TGTGCCAGCTCACCTAACAGGGTTCAGCCCCAGCATTTT. The encoded protein is CASSPNRVQPQHF.

The V gene is TRBV9, the J gene TRBJ2-1, with 12 bases that match TRBD2. The J segment lost 7 bases and the V segment lost 3 bases, leaving 8 bases of the junction unmatched. This CDR3 contains 16 residues. Germline values: CDR1 SGDLS, CDR2 YYNGEE. CDR3 in amino acids: CASSDLRLAGVNEQFF. The CDR3 DNA is TGTGCCAGCAGCGACCTAAGACTAGCGGGAGTAAATGAGCAGTTCTTC.